The text below deals with one T cell receptor (beta chain). Its antigen is undetermined. These data belong to a study of blood T cells in healthy people across ages. For every donor, a draw yielded 9.5 to 10 milliliters of peripheral blood. V shed 0 bases, J shed 1 base, and the junction held 5 bases outside the gene matches. The CDR3 is made up of 16 amino acids. Germline V gene lookup returns CDR1 SGDLS and CDR2 YYNGEE. The study, taken as a whole, reports: A roughly linear fall in TCR beta diversity per million T cells was seen with increasing age. There were more naive CD4+ cells and higher diversity in long-lived donors than in aged donors.

Alongside a J-beta primer mix, a sample-barcoded 5' primer served in a second PCR lasting about 7 to 11 cycles. Paired-end reads containing CDR3 totaled no fewer than 3 million for each sample. MiXCR was run by TCRdb on the 5' RACE reads, yielding one entry per CDR3 protein. In the table there are about 1.6 million distinct CDR3 sequences, roughly 32% of which are singletons. The chain links TRBV9 to TRBJ2-3; the match to TRBD2 covers 7 bases. The clonotype comes from a woman aged 25 to 39 in good health. Sample: blood. As DNA, the CDR3 is TGTGCCAGCAGCGTAGATCCTAGCGGAGGCACAGATACGCAGTATTTT. Protein: CASSVDPSGGTDTQYF.